These 13 T cell receptor beta chains were sequenced from one sample in a study of blood T cell repertoires in COVID-19. Sequenced by immunoSEQ multiplex PCR; TCRdb stores in-frame clones only, minus some. The sample contains about 50,000 clones, approximately 88% of which appear only once. Sequencing was carried out using peripheral blood. These receptors all stem from a human donor in a cohort sampled during active COVID-19.

The CDR3 region has the DNA TGTGCCAGTAGTACGCCGGGAGAGAACACCGGGGAGCTGTTTTTT. It specifies CASSTPGENTGELFF. V usage is TRBV19 and J usage is TRBJ2-2; weak D call: TRBD2 (6 bases). There are 15 residues in the CDR3. Per germline, CDR1 LNHDA and CDR2 SQIVND (reference sequence). Trimming stripped 4 bases from V and 1 base from J, with 10 bases between.

The gene calls are TRBV3-1 (or the pseudogene TRBV3-2) and TRBJ2-1; TRBD1 matches 9 bases. Per germline, CDR1 LGHDT and CDR2 YNNKEL (reference sequence). Trimming cost V 5 bases and J 5 bases; bases outside gene matches: 7. The CDR3 is made up of 15 amino acids. This CDR3 is CASSSRQGGNNEQFF. For the CDR3, the DNA is TGTGCCAGCAGCTCCAGACAGGGGGGTAACAATGAGCAGTTCTTC.

The chain is built from TRBV2 and TRBJ1-2; 9 nucleotides match TRBD1. This CDR3 contains 14 residues. Germline lookup yields CDR1 SNHLY and CDR2 FYNNEI. Unmatched junction bases numbered 6, after V lost 6 bases and J lost 4 bases. In DNA form, the CDR3 reads TGTGCCAGCAGCCCCGGACAGGGGCTCTATGGCTACACCTTC. This encodes CASSPGQGLYGYTF.

The chain couples TRBV5-4 to TRBJ2-7; 8 bases agree with TRBD2. The V gene end was trimmed by 4 bases and the J gene end by 1 base; junction bases not matched to a gene: 10. Germline V gene lookup returns CDR1 SGHNT and CDR2 YYREEE (reference sequence). The CDR3 is 16 residues long. As DNA, the CDR3 is TGTGCCAGCAGCCGGGAGGGGGGAGAAGTGTCCTACGAGCAGTACTTC. Translated: CASSREGGEVSYEQYF.

With regard to this clone: This CDR3 is also generated by other DNA sequences in the sample. The rearrangement uses TRBV4-3 and TRBJ2-7, with D possibly being TRBD1 (5 bases). This CDR3 region has 15 residues. Trimming took off 0 bases at V and 3 bases at J, with 12 bases between the two ends. CDR1 and CDR2 from the germline V gene are LGHNA and YSLEER. In DNA, the CDR3 is TGCGCCAGCAGCCAAGATCTTGGACATATCTACGAGCAGTACTTC. Protein: CASSQDLGHIYEQYF.

The count of this clone is one. V is TRBV28 and J is TRBJ1-1; the D is unclear. In germline, CDR1 is MDHEN, CDR2 SYDVKM. CDR3 length: 13 amino acids. Trimming took off 8 bases at V and 0 bases at J, with 10 bases between the two ends. The CDR3 here is CASRTVLNTEAFF. The CDR3 region has the DNA TGTGCCAGCCGTACAGTCTTGAACACTGAAGCTTTCTTT.

V is TRBV4-3 and J is TRBJ1-1, with a possible D match to TRBD1 (5 bases). V was trimmed by 0 bases and J by 5 bases, leaving 16 bases between them. Germline-derived CDR1 and CDR2 are LGHNA and YSLEER. The CDR3 runs to 16 residues. The CDR3 DNA reads as TGCGCCAGCAGCCAAGACCCTGGGCAGGGAGGGACTGAAGCTTTCTTT. Encoded protein: CASSQDPGQGGTEAFF.

The chain couples TRBV19 to TRBJ1-5; D gene ambiguous. Trimming took off 1 base at V and 4 bases at J, with 8 bases between the two ends. This CDR3 has 14 residues. Germline V gene lookup returns CDR1 LNHDA and CDR2 SQIVND (reference sequence). CDR3 bases: TGTGCCAGTAGTATAGGAGGTAGAAATCAGCCCCAGCATTTT. Encoded protein: CASSIGGRNQPQHF.

The sample holds one count of this clone. The chain couples TRBV6-5 to TRBJ2-3; tentative D call: TRBD2 (6 bases). CDR3 length: 13 residues. From germline, CDR1 is MNHEY and CDR2 SVGAGI. V lost 10 bases and J 0 bases, leaving 11 bases between the germline ends. The CDR3, as DNA: TGTGCCACCGGAGGGGCTAGCACAGATACGCAGTATTTT. It is translated as CATGGASTDTQYF.

The gene calls are TRBV6-5 and TRBJ1-4, with 10 bases matching TRBD1. V was clipped by 2 bases and J by 6 bases; unmatched bases: 6. In germline, CDR1 is MNHEY, CDR2 SVGAGI. The CDR3 covers 16 residues. The CDR3 coding sequence is TGTGCCAGCAGTTACCATGGGACAGGGGTAGATGAAAAACTGTTTTTT. This gives the protein CASSYHGTGVDEKLFF.

The chain recombines TRBV27 with TRBJ1-5, with 7 nucleotides matching TRBD1. Germline loops: CDR1 MNHEY, CDR2 SMNVEV (reference sequence). With 2 bases clipped from V and 4 bases from J, the junction kept 2 bases outside the gene matches. The CDR3 spans 14 residues. DNA for the CDR3: TGTGCCAGCAGTTTACGGGACAGAAATCAGCCCCAGCATTTT. It codes for CASSLRDRNQPQHF.

This chain connects TRBV28 to TRBJ1-5, with 7 bases that match TRBD1. The CDR3 is 15 amino acids. V shed 5 bases and J 1 base; nucleotides not matched to a gene: 5. The V gene's germline CDR1 is MDHEN and CDR2 SYDVKM. The chain's CDR3 is CASSQQQGSNQPQHF. DNA of the CDR3: TGTGCCAGCAGTCAACAACAGGGGAGCAATCAGCCCCAGCATTTT.

V and J are TRBV5-8 and TRBJ1-1, with TRBD1 identical over 7 bases. There are 17 residues in the CDR3. The J segment lost 0 bases and the V segment lost 0 bases, leaving 8 bases of the junction unmatched. CDR1 SGHTS and CDR2 YDEGEE come from the germline V gene. The CDR3 DNA reads TGTGCCAGCAGCTTGGGATCAGGGGGTCGAATGAACACTGAAGCTTTCTTT. Protein: CASSLGSGGRMNTEAFF.